This is a list of T cell receptor beta chains from one sample in a study of blood T cell repertoires in COVID-19. Profiling relied on immunoSEQ multiplex PCR, and the TCRdb table lists in-frame clones only, not all of them. The sample lists around 260,000 clones; approximately 90% were seen once. Source material: PBMCs or T cells enriched from blood (not recorded which). These receptors were obtained from a woman aged 25 to 45 who had recovered from COVID-19. Both conserved end residues are part of each CDR3. A D gene is named only where the DNA matches it firmly. The size of a clone is reported for some rows only, either as once, few or many, or as a class for expanded clones.

V gene	J gene	clone size	D gene	CDR3 protein	CDR3 DNA
TRBV15	TRBJ1-2	NA	NA	CATSRGSLENGYTF	TGTGCCACCAGCAGAGGAAGTCTAGAAAATGGCTACACCTTC
TRBV7-9	TRBJ1-2	once	TRBD1	CASSKDRISNYGYTF	TGTGCCAGCAGCAAGGACAGGATCAGTAACTATGGCTACACCTTC
TRBV5-6	TRBJ2-7	NA	NA	CASSQPQATYEQYF	TGTGCCAGCAGCCAACCACAGGCGACCTACGAGCAGTACTTC
TRBV24-1	TRBJ2-5	NA	TRBD2	CATSALSGGLETQYF	TGTGCCACCAGTGCCCTCTCGGGAGGGTTAGAGACCCAGTACTTC
TRBV14	TRBJ1-3	NA	TRBD1	CASSQTAGGGNTIYF	TGTGCCAGCAGCCAAACAGCAGGGGGTGGAAACACCATATATTTT
TRBV18	TRBJ1-1	NA	NA	CASGRGLNTEAFF	TGTGCCAGCGGCAGGGGTCTGAACACTGAAGCTTTCTTT
TRBV6-5	TRBJ2-7	once	TRBD1	CASRALVQGASEQYF	TGTGCCAGCAGAGCGTTGGTACAGGGGGCGAGCGAGCAGTACTTC
TRBV20-1	TRBJ2-5	NA	NA	CSASQGGPGETQYF	TGCAGTGCTAGTCAAGGAGGGCCGGGGGAGACCCAGTACTTC
TRBV7-9	TRBJ2-2	NA	TRBD2	CASSLPGRIAGRNTGELFF	TGTGCCAGCAGCCTCCCGGGAAGAATAGCGGGGAGAAACACCGGGGAGCTGTTTTTT
TRBV7-3	TRBJ2-7	NA	TRBD1	CASSRQGGNEQYF	TGTGCCAGCAGCCGACAGGGGGGAAACGAGCAGTACTTC
TRBV9	TRBJ1-1	NA	NA	CASSVGGSMNTEAFF	TGTGCCAGCAGCGTAGGCGGCAGTATGAACACTGAAGCTTTCTTT
TRBV10-1	TRBJ2-5	once	TRBD2	CASSDWTSGKQETQYF	TGCGCCAGCAGTGACTGGACTAGCGGAAAACAAGAGACCCAGTACTTC
TRBV19	TRBJ1-5	NA	NA	CASSMWDTTNNQPQHF	TGTGCCAGTAGTATGTGGGACACAACTAATAATCAGCCCCAGCATTTT
TRBV5-1	TRBJ1-1	NA	NA	CASSSQMNTEAFF	TGCGCCAGCAGCTCCCAGATGAACACTGAAGCTTTCTTT
TRBV19	TRBJ1-1	NA	NA	CATGGGTEAFF	TGTGCCACGGGGGGGGGCACTGAAGCTTTCTTT
TRBV11-1	TRBJ2-1	NA	TRBD2	CASSLVGRNNEQFF	TGTGCCAGCAGCTTAGTCGGGAGGAACAATGAGCAGTTCTTC
TRBV3-1/TRBV3-2	TRBJ1-2	NA	NA	CASSQGEGGYGYTF	TGTGCCAGCAGCCAAGGAGAGGGTGGCTATGGCTACACCTTC
TRBV29-1	TRBJ2-7	NA	TRBD1	CSVADREYEQYF	TGCAGCGTTGCGGACAGGGAGTACGAGCAGTACTTC
TRBV20-1	TRBJ1-2	once	NA	CSARDDESYTF	TGCAGTGCTAGAGATGATGAGAGCTACACCTTC
TRBV19	TRBJ2-7	NA	NA	CASRPDRNYEQYF	TGTGCCAGTAGACCGGACAGAAACTACGAGCAGTACTTC
TRBV28	TRBJ1-1	NA	NA	CASRYMNTEAFF	TGTGCCAGCAGGTACATGAACACTGAAGCTTTCTTT
TRBV9	TRBJ2-1	NA	NA	CASSALSSALNNEQFF	TGTGCCAGCAGCGCGCTGAGTAGTGCCCTTAACAATGAGCAGTTCTTC
TRBV9	TRBJ2-3	NA	NA	CASSEGFPSTDTQYF	TGTGCCAGCAGCGAGGGGTTTCCTAGCACAGATACGCAGTATTTT
TRBV7-6	TRBJ2-3	NA	TRBD2	CASSNLLAGSKADTQYF	TGTGCCAGCAGCAACCTACTAGCGGGATCTAAAGCAGATACGCAGTATTTT